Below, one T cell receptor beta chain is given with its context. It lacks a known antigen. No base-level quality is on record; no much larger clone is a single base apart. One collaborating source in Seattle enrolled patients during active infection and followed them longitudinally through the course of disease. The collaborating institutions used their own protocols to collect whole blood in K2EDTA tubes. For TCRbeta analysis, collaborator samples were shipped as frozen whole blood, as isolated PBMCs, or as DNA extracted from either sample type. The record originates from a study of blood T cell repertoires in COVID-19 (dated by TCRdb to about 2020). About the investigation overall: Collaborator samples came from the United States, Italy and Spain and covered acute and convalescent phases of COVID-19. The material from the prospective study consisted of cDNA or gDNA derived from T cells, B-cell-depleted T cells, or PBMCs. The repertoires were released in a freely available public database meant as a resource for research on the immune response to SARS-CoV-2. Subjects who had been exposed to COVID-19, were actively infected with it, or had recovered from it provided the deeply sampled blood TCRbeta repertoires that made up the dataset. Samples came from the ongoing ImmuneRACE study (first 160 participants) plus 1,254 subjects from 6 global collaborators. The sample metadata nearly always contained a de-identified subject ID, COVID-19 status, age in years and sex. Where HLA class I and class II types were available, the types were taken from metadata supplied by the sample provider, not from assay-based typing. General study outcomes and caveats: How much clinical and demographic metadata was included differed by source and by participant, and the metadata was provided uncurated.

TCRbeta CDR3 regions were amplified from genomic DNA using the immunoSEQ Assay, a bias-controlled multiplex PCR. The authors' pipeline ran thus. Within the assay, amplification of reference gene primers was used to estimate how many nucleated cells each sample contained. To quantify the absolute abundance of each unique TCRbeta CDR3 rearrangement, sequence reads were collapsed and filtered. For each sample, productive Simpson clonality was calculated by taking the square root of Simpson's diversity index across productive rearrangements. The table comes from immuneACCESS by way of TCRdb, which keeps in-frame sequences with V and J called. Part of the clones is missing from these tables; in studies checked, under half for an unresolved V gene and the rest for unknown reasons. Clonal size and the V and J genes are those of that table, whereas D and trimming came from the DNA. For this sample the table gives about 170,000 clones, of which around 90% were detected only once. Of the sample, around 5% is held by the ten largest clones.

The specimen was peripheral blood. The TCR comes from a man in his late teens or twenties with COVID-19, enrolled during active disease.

The CDR3 region reads CASSLSGRTYNEQFF. The bases are TGTGCCAGCAGCCTCAGCGGGAGGACCTACAATGAGCAGTTCTTC. The sequence joins TRBV6-2 or TRBV6-3 to TRBJ2-1, with 9 bases matching TRBD2. Via the germline V gene, CDR1 is MNHEY and CDR2 SVGEGT. V lost 6 bases and J lost 2 bases, and the count of bases not matched to a germline gene is 5. From its cysteine to its phenylalanine, the CDR3 spans 15 amino acids. Of all the DNA, just the CDR3 is kept, 45 bases in frame from base 1.